The present T cell receptor beta chain was sequenced within a study of control samples from healthy donors and cancer patients. CDR1 is SGHKS and CDR2 is YYEKEE in the germline V gene (reference sequence). This CDR3 has 13 residues. V shed 2 bases and J shed 2 bases, with 7 bases lying between them. TCRdb keeps only in-frame clones here, not all; method: immunoSEQ multiplex PCR. The data contain 150,000 to 200,000 clones, about 92% of them seen just once; the ten biggest clones take up approximately 1.5%. This sequence joins TRBV5-5 and TRBJ1-1; TRBD1 might be the D (5 bases). Sequenced material: blood. The sequence was obtained from a man between 25 and 39 years old in good health. The CDR3, as DNA: TGTGCCAGCAGCTTACAGGATAACACTGAAGCTTTCTTT. Translating it yields CASSLQDNTEAFF.